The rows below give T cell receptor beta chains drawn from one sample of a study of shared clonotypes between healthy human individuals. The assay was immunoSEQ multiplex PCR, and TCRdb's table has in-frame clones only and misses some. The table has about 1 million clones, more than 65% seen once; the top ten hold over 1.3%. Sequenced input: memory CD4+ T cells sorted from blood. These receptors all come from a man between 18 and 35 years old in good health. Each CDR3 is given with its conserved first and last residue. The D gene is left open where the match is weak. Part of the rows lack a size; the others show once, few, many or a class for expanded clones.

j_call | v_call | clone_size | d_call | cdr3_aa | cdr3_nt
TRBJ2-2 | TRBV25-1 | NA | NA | CASSERLQNTGELFF | TGTGCCAGCAGTGAACGGTTACAGAACACCGGGGAGCTGTTTTTT
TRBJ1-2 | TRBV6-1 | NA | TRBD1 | CASSDRDRGRGYTF | TGTGCCAGCAGTGACCGGGACAGGGGTCGGGGCTACACCTTC
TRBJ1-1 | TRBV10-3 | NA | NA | CAISGGMGTEAFF | TGTGCCATCAGTGGGGGGATGGGGACTGAAGCTTTCTTT
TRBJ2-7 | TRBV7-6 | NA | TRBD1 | CASSKGQGEFYEQYF | TGTGCCAGCAGTAAGGGACAGGGCGAGTTTTACGAGCAGTACTTC
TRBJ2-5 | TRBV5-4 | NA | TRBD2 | CASSIRLAGGLETQYF | TGTGCCAGCAGCATAAGACTAGCGGGGGGGTTAGAGACCCAGTACTTC
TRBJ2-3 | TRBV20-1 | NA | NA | CSATVADTQYF | TGCAGTGCTACCGTTGCAGATACGCAGTATTTT
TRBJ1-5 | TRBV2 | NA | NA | CASSLEGPQHF | TGTGCCAGCAGTCTTGAGGGGCCCCAGCATTTT
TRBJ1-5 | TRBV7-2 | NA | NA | CASSLVLGASQPQHF | TGTGCCAGCAGCTTAGTGTTGGGGGCAAGTCAGCCCCAGCATTTT
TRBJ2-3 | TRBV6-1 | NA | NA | CASTSPRTSTDTQYF | TGTGCCAGCACCAGCCCCAGGACTAGCACAGATACGCAGTATTTT
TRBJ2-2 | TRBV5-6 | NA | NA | CASSLVQVRAGELFF | TGTGCCAGCAGCTTGGTACAGGTCAGGGCCGGGGAGCTGTTTTTT
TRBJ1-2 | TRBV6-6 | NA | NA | CASYPEGRGYTF | TGTGCCAGCTACCCGGAGGGTCGGGGCTACACCTTC
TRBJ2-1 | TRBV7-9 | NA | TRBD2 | CASSFWGGNSYNEQFF | TGTGCCAGCAGCTTCTGGGGGGGGAACTCCTACAATGAGCAGTTCTTC
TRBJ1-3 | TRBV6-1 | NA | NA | CASMGNSGNTIYF | TGTGCAAGCATGGGCAACTCGGGCAACACCATATATTTT
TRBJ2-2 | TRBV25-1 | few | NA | CASSRGGNTGELFF | TGTGCCAGCTCCCGGGGAGGGAACACCGGGGAGCTGTTTTTT
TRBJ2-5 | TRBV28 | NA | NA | CASSYAAGTKETQYF | TGTGCCAGCAGTTACGCCGCAGGGACAAAAGAGACCCAGTACTTC
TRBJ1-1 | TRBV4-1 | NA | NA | CASSRAKENTEAFF | TGCGCCAGCAGCCGGGCGAAGGAGAACACTGAAGCTTTCTTT
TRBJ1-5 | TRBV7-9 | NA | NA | CASSSSVMKGQPQHF | TGTGCCAGCAGCTCCTCGGTAATGAAAGGGCAGCCCCAGCATTTT
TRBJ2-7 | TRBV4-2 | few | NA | CASSHPESSYEQYF | TGTGCCAGCAGCCACCCCGAGAGCTCCTACGAGCAGTACTTC
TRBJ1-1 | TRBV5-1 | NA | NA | CASSLPSGNTEAFF | TGCGCCAGCAGCCTGCCTTCGGGGAACACTGAAGCTTTCTTT
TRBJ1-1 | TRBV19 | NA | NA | CASSIGGGMNTEAFF | TGTGCCAGTAGTATAGGCGGGGGCATGAACACTGAAGCTTTCTTT
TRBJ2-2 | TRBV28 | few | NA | CASSAHDSVGELFF | TGTGCCAGCAGCGCTCATGATTCTGTGGGGGAGCTGTTTTTT
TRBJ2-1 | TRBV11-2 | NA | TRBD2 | CASSVSGGAYNEQFF | TGTGCCAGCAGCGTAAGCGGGGGGGCCTACAATGAGCAGTTCTTC
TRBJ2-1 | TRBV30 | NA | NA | CAWSVQGNEQFF | TGTGCCTGGAGTGTACAGGGTAATGAGCAGTTCTTC
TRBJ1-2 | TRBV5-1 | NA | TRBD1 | CASSSWGQGSEGYTF | TGCGCCAGCAGCTCATGGGGACAGGGCTCCGAAGGCTACACCTTC
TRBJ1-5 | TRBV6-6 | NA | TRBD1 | CASTRDSSNQPQHF | TGTGCCAGCACCCGGGACAGTAGCAATCAGCCCCAGCATTTT
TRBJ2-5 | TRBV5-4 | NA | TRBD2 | CASSLGSSGPPGGTQYF | TGTGCCAGCAGCTTGGGTTCTAGCGGACCGCCCGGGGGTACCCAGTACTTC
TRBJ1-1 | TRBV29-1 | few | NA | CSVEGRSEAFF | TGCAGCGTTGAAGGTCGGTCTGAAGCTTTCTTT
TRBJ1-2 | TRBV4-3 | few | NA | CASSQDARGRNYGYTF | TGCGCCAGCAGCCAAGATGCGAGAGGGAGAAACTATGGCTACACCTTC
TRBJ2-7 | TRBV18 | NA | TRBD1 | CASSPIPGQEREQYF | TGTGCCAGCTCACCGATCCCGGGACAGGAGCGGGAGCAGTACTTC
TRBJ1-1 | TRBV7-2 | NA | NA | CASSLGPRANTEAFF | TGTGCCAGCAGCTTAGGGCCCAGGGCGAACACTGAAGCTTTCTTT
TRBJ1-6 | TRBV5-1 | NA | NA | CASSLTAGEGQSPLHF | TGCGCCAGCAGCTTGACCGCCGGGGAAGGGCAGTCACCCCTCCACTTT
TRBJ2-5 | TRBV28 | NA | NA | CASSTGTFRETQYF | TGTGCCAGCAGTACAGGGACCTTCCGAGAGACCCAGTACTTC
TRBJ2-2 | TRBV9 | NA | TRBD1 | CASSAGTANTGELFF | TGTGCCAGCAGCGCGGGGACAGCGAACACCGGGGAGCTGTTTTTT
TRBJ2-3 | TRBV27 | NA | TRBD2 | CASSPGTSGSTDTQYF | TGTGCCAGCAGTCCCGGGACTAGCGGAAGCACAGATACGCAGTATTTT
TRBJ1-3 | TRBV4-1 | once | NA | CASSQGPALRISGNTIYF | TGCGCCAGCAGCCAAGGTCCAGCTCTTCGGATCTCTGGAAACACCATATATTTT
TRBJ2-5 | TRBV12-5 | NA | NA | CASGRETQYF | TGTGCTAGTGGTCGGGAGACCCAGTACTTC
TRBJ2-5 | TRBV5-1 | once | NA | CASSLGAEETQYF | TGCGCCAGCAGCTTGGGGGCTGAAGAGACCCAGTACTTC
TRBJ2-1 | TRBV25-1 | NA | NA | CASSGTGVNEQFF | TGTGCCAGCAGTGGTACAGGAGTTAATGAGCAGTTCTTC
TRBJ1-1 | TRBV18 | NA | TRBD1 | CASSPLAPRTGGMNTEAFF | TGTGCCAGCTCACCACTCGCACCACGGACAGGGGGGATGAACACTGAAGCTTTCTTT
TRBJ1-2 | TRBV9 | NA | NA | CASSPGTSNYGYTF | TGTGCCAGCAGCCCGGGGACATCTAACTATGGCTACACCTTC
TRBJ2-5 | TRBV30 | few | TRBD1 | CAWSPFWTGGRLRETQYF | TGTGCCTGGAGTCCCTTCTGGACAGGGGGAAGATTACGTGAGACCCAGTACTTC
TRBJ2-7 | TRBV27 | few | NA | CASSSPRRGEGEQYF | TGTGCCAGCAGTTCCCCCCGCAGGGGAGAAGGTGAGCAGTACTTC
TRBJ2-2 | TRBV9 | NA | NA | CASSPHPGNTGELFF | TGTGCCAGCAGCCCCCATCCGGGGAACACCGGGGAGCTGTTTTTT
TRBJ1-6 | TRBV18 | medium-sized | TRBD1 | CASSPSDRGKVRSPLHF | TGTGCCAGCTCACCCAGCGACAGGGGAAAGGTGCGGTCACCCCTCCACTTT
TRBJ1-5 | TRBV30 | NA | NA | CAWSPGDYSNQPQHF | TGTGCCTGGAGTCCAGGAGATTATAGCAATCAGCCCCAGCATTTT
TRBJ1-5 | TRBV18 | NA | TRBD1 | CASSPTGGNQPQHF | TGTGCCAGCTCACCTACAGGGGGCAATCAGCCCCAGCATTTT
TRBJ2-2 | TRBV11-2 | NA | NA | CASSLGTYTGELFF | TGTGCCAGCAGCTTAGGGACCTACACCGGGGAGCTGTTTTTT
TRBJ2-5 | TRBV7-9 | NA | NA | CASSLEQGHGETQYF | TGTGCCAGCAGCTTAGAACAGGGCCATGGAGAGACCCAGTACTTC
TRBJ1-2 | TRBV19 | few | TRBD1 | CASSVGTANYGYTF | TGTGCCAGTAGTGTCGGGACAGCCAACTATGGCTACACCTTC
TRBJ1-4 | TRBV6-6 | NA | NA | CACSGQKGEKLFF | TGTGCCTGCTCAGGTCAGAAGGGAGAAAAACTGTTTTTT
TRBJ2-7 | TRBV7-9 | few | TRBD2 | CASSWRLAGGDEQYF | TGTGCCAGCAGCTGGAGACTAGCGGGAGGGGACGAGCAGTACTTC
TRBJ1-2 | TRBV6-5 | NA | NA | CASKGGHPNYGYTF | TGTGCCAGCAAAGGGGGACACCCTAACTATGGCTACACCTTC
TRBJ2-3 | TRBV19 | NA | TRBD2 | CASNGLAGTDTQYF | TGTGCCAGTAATGGTCTAGCGGGGACAGATACGCAGTATTTT
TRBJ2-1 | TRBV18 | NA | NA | CASSPDLDNEQFF | TGTGCCAGCTCACCCGACCTCGACAATGAGCAGTTCTTC
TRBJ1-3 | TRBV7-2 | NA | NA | CASSLALGTGNTIYF | TGTGCCAGCAGCTTAGCGCTAGGGACCGGGAACACCATATATTTT
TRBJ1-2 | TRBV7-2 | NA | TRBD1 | CASKLGQGGYGYTF | TGTGCCAGCAAGTTAGGACAGGGGGGCTATGGCTACACCTTC
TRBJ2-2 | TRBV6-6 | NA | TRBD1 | CASSYAGQGAGELFF | TGTGCCAGCAGTTACGCGGGACAGGGGGCCGGGGAGCTGTTTTTT
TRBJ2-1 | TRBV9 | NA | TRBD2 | CASSVAGLAGGNEQFF | TGTGCCAGCAGCGTAGCTGGACTAGCGGGGGGCAATGAGCAGTTCTTC
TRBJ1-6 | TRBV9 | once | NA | CASSATELNSPLHF | TGTGCCAGCAGCGCGACAGAACTTAATTCACCCCTCCACTTT
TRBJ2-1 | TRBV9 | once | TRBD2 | CASSVAQLAGGTNEQFF | TGTGCCAGCAGCGTAGCTCAGCTAGCGGGAGGAACCAATGAGCAGTTCTTC